One and the same sample provided the 6 T cell receptor beta chains below, sequenced in a study of blood T cell repertoires in COVID-19. TCRdb's copy holds only in-frame clones and misses some; the assay was immunoSEQ multiplex PCR. The profile covers about 210,000 clones, with approximately 82% appearing a single time and approximately 7.4% taken by the ten largest. The sequenced sample was peripheral blood. The receptors shown here come from a woman aged 45-60 years with acute or convalescent COVID-19.

The chain couples TRBV2 to TRBJ2-5, with 8 bases fitting TRBD2. Germline V gene data show CDR1 as SNHLY and CDR2 as FYNNEI. V dropped 8 bases and J dropped 2; count of bases not matched to a gene: 7. CDR3 length: 14 residues. CDR3: CASLLAGVQETQYF. The CDR3 nucleotides read TGTGCCAGCCTGCTAGCGGGTGTTCAAGAGACCCAGTACTTC.

This clone was counted between two and nine times. The J gene is TRBJ2-3, the V gene TRBV27; TRBD1 aligns across 7 bases. With V trimmed by 0 bases and J by 5 bases, 2 bases remained unmatched. The CDR3 sequence is 14 residues long. Germline-derived CDR1 and CDR2 are MNHEY and SMNVEV (reference sequence). The CDR3 protein is CASSLSRTGDTQYF. DNA of the CDR3: TGTGCCAGCAGTTTATCCCGGACAGGAGATACGCAGTATTTT.

The chain links TRBV19 to TRBJ1-1, with D hard to call. V shed 6 bases and J shed 4 bases, with 9 bases lying between them. Germline lookup yields CDR1 LNHDA and CDR2 SQIVND (reference sequence). This CDR3 is 12 amino acids long. CDR3 residues: CASRPGATEAFF. CDR3 nucleotides: TGTGCCAGTAGGCCGGGAGCCACTGAAGCTTTCTTT.

This sequence joins TRBV6-1 and TRBJ1-5, with 8 bases lining up with TRBD1. Germline CDR1 and CDR2: MNHNS and SASEGT. The CDR3 has 13 residues. V gave up 3 bases and J gave up 7 bases; unmatched junction bases: 2. CDR3 sequence reads: CASSDRGHQPQHF. The CDR3 nucleotides read TGTGCCAGCAGTGACAGGGGGCACCAGCCCCAGCATTTT.

The chain joins TRBV12-3 or TRBV12-4 to TRBJ2-5, with D possibly being TRBD1 (6 bases). The CDR3 loop spans 13 amino acids. V shed 1 base and J shed 7 bases, with 10 bases lying between them. The CDR3 loop is CASSLVRGGTQYF. The CDR3 nucleotides are TGTGCCAGCAGTTTAGTCAGGGGTGGGACCCAGTACTTC.

The chain uses TRBV27 and TRBJ1-2; tentative D call: TRBD1 (5 bases). The CDR3 contains 17 residues. Deletions cut 6 bases from V and 0 bases from J, with 20 bases between. Germline V gene sequence: CDR1 MNHEY, CDR2 SMNVEV (reference sequence). CDR3 loop: CASSGGTGLTANYGYTF. CDR3 in DNA: TGTGCCAGCAGCGGGGGTACAGGACTGACAGCTAACTATGGCTACACCTTC.